The clone carrying this TCR beta chain was detected a few times. The target antigen is unknown. The study reverse transcribed the entire isolated RNA, so it sequenced expressed TCRB transcripts. The method was immunoSEQ multiplex PCR; TCRdb's version includes in-frame clones alone and lacks a portion of them. The sample contains roughly 250,000 clones, roughly 20% of which appear only once. These data come from a study of beta chain features in type 1 diabetes. Study-level information: Age, gender, cell numbers and subset yield matched between patients and controls. Findings and limits, study-wide: Because the template was cDNA, high-expressing cells might be over-represented. Among patients with Type 1 diabetes, TCRB CDR3s were moderately but significantly shorter in every one of the four CD4+ subsets. A definitive answer on HLA type influencing TCRB rearrangement was not reached here.

V lost 3 bases, J lost 8 bases, and 6 bases stayed unmatched. CDR1 and CDR2 from the germline V gene are SQVTM and ANQGSEA. The length of the CDR3 is 13 residues. CD45RO/CCR7/CD25/CD127/CD95/CD27 separated CD4+ naive, central memory, regulatory and stem cell-like memory cells by sorting. The genes are TRBV29-1 and TRBJ2-1; 8 nucleotides line up with TRBD2. Sequencing used naive CD4+ T cells from blood. This clonotype was sampled from a middle-aged woman with type 1 diabetes. CDR3 nucleotide sequence: TGCAGCGTTGAGACGGGAGGGAGCGATGAGCAGTTCTTC. This translates into CSVETGGSDEQFF.